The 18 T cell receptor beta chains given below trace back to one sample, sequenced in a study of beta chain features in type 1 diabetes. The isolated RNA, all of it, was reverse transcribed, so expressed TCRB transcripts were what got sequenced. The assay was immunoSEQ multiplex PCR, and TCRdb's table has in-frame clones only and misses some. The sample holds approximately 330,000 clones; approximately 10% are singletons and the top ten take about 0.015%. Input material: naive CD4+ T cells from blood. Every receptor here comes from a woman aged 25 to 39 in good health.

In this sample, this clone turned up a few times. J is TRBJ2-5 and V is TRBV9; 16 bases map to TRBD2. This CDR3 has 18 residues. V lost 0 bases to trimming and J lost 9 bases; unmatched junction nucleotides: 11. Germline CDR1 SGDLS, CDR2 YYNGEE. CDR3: CASSVAPGTSGRAGAQYF. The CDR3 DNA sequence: TGTGCCAGCAGCGTAGCGCCCGGGACTAGCGGGAGGGCCGGGGCCCAGTACTTC.

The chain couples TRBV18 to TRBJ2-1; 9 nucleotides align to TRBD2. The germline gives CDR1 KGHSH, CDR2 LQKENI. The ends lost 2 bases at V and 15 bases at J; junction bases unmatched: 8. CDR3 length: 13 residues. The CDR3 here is CASSPDVAGDGFF. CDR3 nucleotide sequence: TGTGCCAGCTCACCAGACGTAGCGGGAGATGGGTTCTTC.

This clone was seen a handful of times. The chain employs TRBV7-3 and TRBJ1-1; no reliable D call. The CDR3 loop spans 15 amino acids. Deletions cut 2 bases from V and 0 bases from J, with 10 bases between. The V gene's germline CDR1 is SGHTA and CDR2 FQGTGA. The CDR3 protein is CASSLQAVMNTEAFF. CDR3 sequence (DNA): TGTGCCAGCAGCTTACAGGCAGTAATGAACACTGAAGCTTTCTTT.

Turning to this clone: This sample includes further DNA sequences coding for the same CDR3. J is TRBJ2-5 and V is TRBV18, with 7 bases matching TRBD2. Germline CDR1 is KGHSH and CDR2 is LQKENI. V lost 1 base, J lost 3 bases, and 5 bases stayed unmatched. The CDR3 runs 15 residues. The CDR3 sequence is CASSPRLAGEETQYF. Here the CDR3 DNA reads TGTGCCAGCTCACCACGGCTGGCGGGAGAAGAGACCCAGTACTTC.

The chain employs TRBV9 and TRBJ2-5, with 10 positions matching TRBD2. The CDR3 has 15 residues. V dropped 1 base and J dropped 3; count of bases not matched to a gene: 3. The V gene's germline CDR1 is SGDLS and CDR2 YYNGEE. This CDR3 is CASSVIAGGEETQYF. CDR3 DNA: TGTGCCAGCAGCGTAATAGCGGGAGGAGAAGAGACCCAGTACTTC.

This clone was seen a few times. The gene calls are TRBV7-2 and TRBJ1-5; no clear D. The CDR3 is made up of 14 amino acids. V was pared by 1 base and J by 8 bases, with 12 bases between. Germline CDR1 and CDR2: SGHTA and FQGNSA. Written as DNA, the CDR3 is TGTGCCAGCAGCTTAGACGGAGGGTGGAAGCCCCAGCATTTT. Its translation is CASSLDGGWKPQHF. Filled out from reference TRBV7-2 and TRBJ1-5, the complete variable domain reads GAGVSQSPSNKVTEKGKDVELRCDPISGHTALYWYRQSLGQGLEFLIYFQGNSAPDKSGLPSDRFSAERTGGSVSTLTIQRTQQEDSAVYLCASSLDGGWKPQHFGDGTRLSIL.

In nucleotides, the CDR3 is TGTGCCAGCACCTCAGCTAGCGGAGAATACGAGCAGTACTTC. Translation: CASTSASGEYEQYF. This rearrangement joins TRBV7-9 to TRBJ2-7; TRBD2 agrees at 7 bases. Germline CDR1 is SEHNR and CDR2 is FQNEAQ (reference sequence). The CDR3 is 14 residues long. The ends lost 7 bases at V and 4 bases at J; junction bases unmatched: 10.

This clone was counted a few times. CDR3 sequence reads: CAAEEGLYQETQYF. CDR3 DNA: TGTGCCGCCGAGGAGGGGTTGTACCAAGAGACCCAGTACTTC. This chain links TRBV2 with TRBJ2-5, with TRBD2 as a possible D gene (6 bases). The V end lost 11 bases, the J end lost 0 bases, and 16 bases lay between the germline ends. The germline V gene encodes CDR1 SNHLY and CDR2 FYNNEI. The CDR3 extends over 14 amino acids.

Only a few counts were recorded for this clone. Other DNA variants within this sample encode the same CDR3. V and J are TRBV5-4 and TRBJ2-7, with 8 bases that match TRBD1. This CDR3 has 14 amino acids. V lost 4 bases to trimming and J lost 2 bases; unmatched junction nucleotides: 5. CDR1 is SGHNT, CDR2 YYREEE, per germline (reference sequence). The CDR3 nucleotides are TGTGCCAGCAGCCGAGACAGGGGCCCCTACGAGCAGTACTTC. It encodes CASSRDRGPYEQYF.

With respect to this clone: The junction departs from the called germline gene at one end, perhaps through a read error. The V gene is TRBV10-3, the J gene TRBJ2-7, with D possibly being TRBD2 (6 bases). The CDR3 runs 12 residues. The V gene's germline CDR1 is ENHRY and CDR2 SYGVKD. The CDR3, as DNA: TGTGCCATCAGTGGGCCCGAGGGACTGAAGGACTTC. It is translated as CAISGPEGLKDF.

The CDR3, as DNA: TGTGCCAGCAGCTTAGATGGAGCAACTAATGAAAAACTGTTTTTT. It yields the protein CASSLDGATNEKLFF. The chain is built from TRBV7-2 and TRBJ1-4; D remains unclear. CDR3 size: 15 residues. The germline V gene encodes CDR1 SGHTA and CDR2 FQGNSA. V dropped 1 base and J dropped 0 bases, with 6 bases sitting between them.

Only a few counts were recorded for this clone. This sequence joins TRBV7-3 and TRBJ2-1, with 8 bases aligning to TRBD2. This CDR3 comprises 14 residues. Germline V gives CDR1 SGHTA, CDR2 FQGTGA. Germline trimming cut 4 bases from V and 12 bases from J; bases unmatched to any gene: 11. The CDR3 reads CASSSTSGGLGQFF. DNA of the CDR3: TGTGCCAGCAGCTCCACTAGCGGAGGCCTGGGGCAGTTCTTC.

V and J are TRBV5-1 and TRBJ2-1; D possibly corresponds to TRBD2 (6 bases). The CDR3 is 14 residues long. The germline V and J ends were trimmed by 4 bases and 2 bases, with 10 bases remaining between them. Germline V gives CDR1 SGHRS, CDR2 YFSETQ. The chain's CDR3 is CASSPGGPYNEQFF. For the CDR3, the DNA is TGCGCCAGCAGCCCCGGGGGTCCCTACAATGAGCAGTTCTTC.

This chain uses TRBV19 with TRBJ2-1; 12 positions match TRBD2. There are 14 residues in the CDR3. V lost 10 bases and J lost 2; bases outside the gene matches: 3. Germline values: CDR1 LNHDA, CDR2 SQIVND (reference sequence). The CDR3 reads CATRTSGAYNEQFF. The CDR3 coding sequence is TGTGCCACACGGACTAGCGGGGCCTACAATGAGCAGTTCTTC.

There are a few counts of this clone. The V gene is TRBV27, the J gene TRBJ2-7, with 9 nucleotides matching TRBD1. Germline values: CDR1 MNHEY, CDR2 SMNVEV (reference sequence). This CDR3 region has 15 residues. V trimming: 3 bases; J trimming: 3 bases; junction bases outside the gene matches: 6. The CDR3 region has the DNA TGTGCCAGCAGTTTTGACCGGACAGGGGACTACGAGCAGTACTTC. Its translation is CASSFDRTGDYEQYF.

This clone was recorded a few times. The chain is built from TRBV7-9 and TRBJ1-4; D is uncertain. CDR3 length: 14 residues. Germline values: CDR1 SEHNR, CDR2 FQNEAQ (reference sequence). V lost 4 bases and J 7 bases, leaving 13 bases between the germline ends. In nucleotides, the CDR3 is TGTGCCAGCAGCTCCTCCGGCCGGGGTGAAAAACTGTTTTTT. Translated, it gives CASSSSGRGEKLFF.

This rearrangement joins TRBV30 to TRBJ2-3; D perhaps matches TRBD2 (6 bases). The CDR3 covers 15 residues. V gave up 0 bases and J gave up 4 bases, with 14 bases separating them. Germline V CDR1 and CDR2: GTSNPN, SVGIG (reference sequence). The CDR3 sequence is CAWSVGLAFSDTQYF. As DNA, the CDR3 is TGTGCCTGGAGTGTGGGCCTAGCGTTCTCAGATACGCAGTATTTT.

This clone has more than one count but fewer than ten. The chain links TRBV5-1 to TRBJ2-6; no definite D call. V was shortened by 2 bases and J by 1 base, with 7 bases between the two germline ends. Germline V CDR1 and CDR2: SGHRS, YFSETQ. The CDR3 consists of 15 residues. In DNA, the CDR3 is TGCGCCAGCAGCTTAGACAAATCTGGGGCCAACGTCCTGACTTTC. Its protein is CASSLDKSGANVLTF.